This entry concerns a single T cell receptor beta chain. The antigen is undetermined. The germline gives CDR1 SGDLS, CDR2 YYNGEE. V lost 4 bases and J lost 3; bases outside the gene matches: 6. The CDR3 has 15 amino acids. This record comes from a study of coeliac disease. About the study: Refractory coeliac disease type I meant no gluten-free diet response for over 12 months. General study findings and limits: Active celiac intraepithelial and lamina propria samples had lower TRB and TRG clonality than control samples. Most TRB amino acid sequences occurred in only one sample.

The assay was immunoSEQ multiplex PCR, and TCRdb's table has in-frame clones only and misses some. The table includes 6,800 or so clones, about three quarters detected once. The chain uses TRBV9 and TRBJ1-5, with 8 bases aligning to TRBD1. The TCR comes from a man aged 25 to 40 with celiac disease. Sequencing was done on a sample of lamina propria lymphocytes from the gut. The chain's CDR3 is CASSRTQGANQPQHF. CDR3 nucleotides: TGTGCCAGCAGCAGAACCCAGGGGGCCAATCAGCCCCAGCATTTT.